The rows below give T cell receptor beta chains drawn from one sample of a study of OX40 agonist ivuxolimab in advanced cancers. TCRdb's copy holds only in-frame clones and misses some; the assay was immunoSEQ multiplex PCR. The sample has around 65,000 clones; approximately 92% are singletons. The input for sequencing was CD4+ or CD8+ T cells sorted from blood, taken in a trial of the OX40 agonist ivuxolimab. These TCRs come from an adult with an advanced solid tumor such as melanoma, head and neck, liver or kidney cancer. CDR3s include the opening cysteine and the closing phenylalanine or tryptophan. D genes are given only for firm matches.

D	V	J	CDR3	DNA
TRBD2	TRBV6-5	TRBJ2-7	CASSLTSGNPYEQYF	TGTGCCAGCAGTCTAACTAGCGGGAACCCCTACGAGCAGTACTTC
.	TRBV25-1	TRBJ1-1	CASSGGRRGTEAFF	TGTGCCAGCAGTGGGGGACGGAGAGGGACTGAAGCTTTCTTT
.	TRBV9	TRBJ2-3	CASNLGGGLSTDTQYF	TGTGCCAGCAACCTTGGGGGGGGGCTGAGCACAGATACGCAGTATTTT
.	TRBV7-6	TRBJ2-7	CASSSDSYPYEQYF	TGTGCCAGCAGCTCGGACAGCTATCCCTACGAGCAGTACTTC
.	TRBV27	TRBJ1-2	CASSVRGERGYTF	TGTGCCAGCAGTGTACGAGGGGAAAGAGGCTACACCTTC
.	TRBV7-9	TRBJ2-7	CASSLTPGEQYF	TGTGCCAGCAGCTTAACACCCGGCGAGCAGTACTTC
.	TRBV2	TRBJ2-3	CASRGPGTDTQYF	TGTGCCAGCAGGGGTCCGGGCACAGATACGCAGTATTTT
TRBD1	TRBV7-3	TRBJ1-3	CASSQGQTGNTIYF	TGTGCCAGCAGCCAGGGACAGACTGGAAACACCATATATTTT
.	TRBV7-9	TRBJ2-3	CASSLGLDPDTQYF	TGTGCCAGCAGCTTAGGACTAGACCCAGATACGCAGTATTTT
.	TRBV28	TRBJ2-3	CASSSPSTDTQYF	TGTGCCAGCAGTTCCCCCAGCACAGATACGCAGTATTTT
TRBD2	TRBV9	TRBJ2-3	CASSVARTSEADTQYF	TGTGCCAGCAGCGTAGCTAGGACTAGCGAGGCAGATACGCAGTATTTT
TRBD2	TRBV5-1	TRBJ2-7	CASSLSASGGDSYEQYF	TGCGCCAGCAGCTTGTCGGCTAGCGGGGGGGATTCCTACGAGCAGTACTTC
TRBD2	TRBV2	TRBJ2-3	CASSEAPSGGPTSTDTQYF	TGTGCCAGCAGTGAAGCCCCTAGCGGGGGGCCAACTAGCACAGATACGCAGTATTTT
TRBD1	TRBV5-8	TRBJ1-5	CASSSGQQINQPQHF	TGTGCCAGCAGCTCGGGACAGCAGATCAATCAGCCCCAGCATTTT
.	TRBV19	TRBJ1-2	CASSMNPPYGYTF	TGTGCCAGTAGTATGAACCCTCCCTATGGCTACACCTTC
.	TRBV6-1	TRBJ1-6	CASSEVGVTSPLHF	TGTGCCAGCAGTGAAGTGGGGGTAACTTCACCCCTCCACTTT
.	TRBV6-1	TRBJ2-7	CASSPRTVSSYEQYF	TGTGCCAGCAGTCCCCGGACTGTTAGCTCCTACGAGCAGTACTTC
TRBD2	TRBV18	TRBJ2-3	CASSPFGSGNTDTQYF	TGTGCCAGCTCACCATTTGGCAGCGGGAACACAGATACGCAGTATTTT
.	TRBV29-1	TRBJ2-5	CSAGRAVGYQETQYF	TGCAGCGCTGGTCGGGCAGTGGGGTACCAAGAGACCCAGTACTTC
.	TRBV5-1	TRBJ2-3	CASSLGIETDTQYF	TGCGCCAGCAGCTTGGGGATAGAAACAGATACGCAGTATTTT
TRBD1	TRBV18	TRBJ2-3	CASSPPATGGRDTQYF	TGTGCCAGCTCACCGCCCGCGACAGGGGGAAGAGATACGCAGTATTTT